A selection of T cell receptor beta chains follows, all from one sample in a study of T-cell reconstitution after alpha-beta-depleted transplantation in children. MiXCR, applied by TCRdb to the PCR reads, yields one record per CDR3 protein. This repertoire shows about 220,000 distinct CDR3 sequences, approximately 15% found once; its top ten account for about 39%. Specimen: PBMCs, mostly from graft donor cells, collected 360 days after TCRalphabeta/CD19-depleted stem cell transplant. The origin of the receptors is a male patient aged 2 to 10 who had a stem cell transplant for acute lymphoblastic leukemia, so the T cells may come from the graft donor. The CDR3 runs from the conserved cysteine through the conserved F or W. The D gene is left open where the match is weak. The size field is filled for only some rows; it gives once, few, many or a size class.

TRBV7-8	TRBJ1-1	few	NA	TGTGCCAGCAGCTTAATAGGGGGGAGCACTGAAGCTTTCTTT	CASSLIGGSTEAFF
TRBV29-1	TRBJ2-5	many	TRBD2	TGCAGCGTTAGGCAGGGAGGGACAGAGACCCAGTACTTC	CSVRQGGTETQYF
TRBV12-3/TRBV12-4	TRBJ1-3	NA	NA	TGTGCCAGCGAAGTGGCCTCTGGAAACACCATATATTTT	CASEVASGNTIYF
TRBV28	TRBJ1-4	many	NA	TGTGCCAGCAGTTTCTCCGGGACAACCAATGAAAAACTGTTTTTT	CASSFSGTTNEKLFF
TRBV4-1	TRBJ2-1	NA	TRBD1	TGCGCCAGCAGCCAAGTAGGCCCGGGACAGAGACCCTACAATGAGCAGTTCTTC	CASSQVGPGQRPYNEQFF
TRBV20-1	TRBJ1-5	NA	NA	TGCAGTGCTAGAGTTGTTTGGGGGGGACTCAATCAGCCCCAGCATTTT	CSARVVWGGLNQPQHF
TRBV5-1	TRBJ1-5	NA	TRBD1	TGCGCCAGCAGCCTTCACAGGGGAATAGATCCCCAGCATTTT	CASSLHRGIDPQHF
TRBV6-5	TRBJ2-1	few	TRBD2	TGTGCCAGCAGTTACCCCGGTGGGGGGGGGTACAATGAGCAGTTCTTC	CASSYPGGGGYNEQFF
TRBV7-6	TRBJ2-3	NA	NA	TGTGCCAGCAGCTTAGAGGCCGGCCGAACAGATACGCAGTATTTT	CASSLEAGRTDTQYF
TRBV5-1	TRBJ2-7	NA	NA	TGCGCCAGCAGCTTGGCACAGACTTACGAGCAGTACTTC	CASSLAQTYEQYF
TRBV10-2	TRBJ1-6	NA	NA	TGCGCCAGCAGTGTTTCGGGGATCGATTCACCCCTCCACTTT	CASSVSGIDSPLHF
TRBV10-3	TRBJ2-5	NA	NA	TGTGCCATCAGTGAGTCGGACCTACAAGAGACCCAGTACTTC	CAISESDLQETQYF
TRBV4-1	TRBJ2-1	few	TRBD2	TGCGCCAGCAGCCACCCACCCGGGACTAGCGGGAACAATGAGCAGTTCTTC	CASSHPPGTSGNNEQFF
TRBV29-1	TRBJ2-3	medium-sized	TRBD1	TGCAGCGTGGGGACAGAAGTCACAGATACGCAGTATTTT	CSVGTEVTDTQYF
TRBV11-2	TRBJ2-1	few	TRBD1	TGTGCCAGCAACCCCCGGGACAGTTACAATGAGCAGTTCTTC	CASNPRDSYNEQFF
TRBV6-5	TRBJ2-7	NA	TRBD1	TGTGCCAGCAGTTACTCGATGGCCAGGACAGGGCGGGGCGAGCAGTACTTC	CASSYSMARTGRGEQYF
TRBV3-1	TRBJ2-1	NA	NA	TGTGCCAGCAGCCAAGAGCAGTTCTTC	CASSQEQFF
TRBV7-9	TRBJ2-3	NA	TRBD1	TGTGCCAGCAGAACAGGGGGAACAGATACGCAGTATTTT	CASRTGGTDTQYF
TRBV18	TRBJ1-1	NA	TRBD1	TGTGCCAGCTCACCACCGTCGACAGGGGCATTGGAAGCTTTCTTT	CASSPPSTGALEAFF
TRBV15	TRBJ2-2	NA	NA	TGTGCCACCAGCAGAGACCACCCAGGGGTTCCCGGGGAGCTGTTTTTT	CATSRDHPGVPGELFF
TRBV28	TRBJ1-4	few	TRBD1	TGTGCCAGCAGTCCCCGGACAGGGATTGATGAAAAACTGTTTTTT	CASSPRTGIDEKLFF
TRBV11-2	TRBJ1-2	few	NA	TGTGCCAGCAGCACCGGGATATACTCCAGTGGCTACACCTTC	CASSTGIYSSGYTF
TRBV5-5	TRBJ2-1	few	TRBD1	TGTGCCAGCAGCCTAGGGACAGGTACCACGCGTGTCAATGAGCAGTTCTTC	CASSLGTGTTRVNEQFF